The subject of this entry is one TCR beta chain. This sample was taken from a study of cytomegalovirus exposure and HLA in healthy donors. Primers for the PCR totalled 60 Vbeta and 13 Jbeta. Using immunoSEQ multiplex PCR, the repertoire was profiled, and TCRdb retains in-frame clones only, with some absent. In the table there are roughly 200,000 clones, 65% to 90% of which are singletons. The sequenced sample was PBMCs. The origin of this receptor is a woman aged 45 to 65 in good health and CMV-seronegative.

CDR3 residues: CASSLRTDNTEAFF. The CDR3 bases are TGTGCCAGTAGTTTACGGACTGATAACACTGAAGCTTTCTTT. V gene TRBV19 combines with J gene TRBJ1-1; D not resolved. This CDR3 contains 14 residues. Germline-derived CDR1 and CDR2 are LNHDA and SQIVND (reference sequence). V was pared by 5 bases and J by 2 bases, with 12 bases between.